This record concerns one T cell receptor (beta chain) sequence. Antigen specificity is unknown. This may stem from a read error, because a much larger clone lies one nucleotide away. Unique molecular identifiers tagged the TCRbeta library. Each CDR3 protein gets one entry after TCRdb re-called the PCR reads with MiXCR. Counted here are some 460,000 distinct CDR3 sequences, around 15% occurring once; the ten biggest clones make up less than 30%. There are 11 residues in the CDR3. V lost 5 bases, J lost 3 bases, and 4 bases lay in between. This sample was taken from a study of T-cell reconstitution after alpha-beta-depleted transplantation in children. Study-wide results and caveats: T-cell counts and diversity at one year post-transplant came mainly from newly produced T cells.

J is TRBJ2-5 and V is TRBV12-3 or TRBV12-4; D unclear. The source was PBMCs, mostly from graft donor cells, collected 360 days after TCRalphabeta/CD19-depleted stem cell transplant. This clonotype was sampled from a boy less than two years old who had a stem cell transplant for Wiskott-Aldrich syndrome, so the T cells may come from the graft donor. CDR3 sequence (DNA): TGTGCCAGCAGTATTAAAGAGACCCAGTACTTC. Residues: CASSIKETQYF.